Many counts were recorded for the clone carrying this TCR beta chain. Out of 7.5 to 10 ml of fresh peripheral blood, PBMCs were obtained. This entry belongs to a study of Graves' ophthalmopathy and Graves' hyperthyroidism. Whole-study context: Ahead of any treatment, peripheral blood was obtained at the initial diagnosis.

The authors amplified TCR beta CDR3 regions, and they did so from RNA transcripts for repertoire sequencing. HTBI primers were used in a first-round RT-PCR, which preceded a second-round multiplex PCR. TCRdb re-called the multiplex PCR reads through MiXCR, storing one row per CDR3 protein. The sample consists of about 340,000 distinct CDR3 sequences, 17% of them appearing once. Germline CDR1 is SNHLY and CDR2 is FYNNEI. Trimming took 11 bases from V and 0 from J, leaving 16 bases between them. The CDR3 has 14 residues. Sequencing input: peripheral blood. This chain uses TRBV2 with TRBJ1-1; maybe TRBD1 (5 bases). This clonotype was obtained from an adult man with Graves' ophthalmopathy. As DNA, the CDR3 is TGTGCCTGTAGACAGAGTAACATGAACACTGAAGCTTTCTTT. As protein: CACRQSNMNTEAFF.